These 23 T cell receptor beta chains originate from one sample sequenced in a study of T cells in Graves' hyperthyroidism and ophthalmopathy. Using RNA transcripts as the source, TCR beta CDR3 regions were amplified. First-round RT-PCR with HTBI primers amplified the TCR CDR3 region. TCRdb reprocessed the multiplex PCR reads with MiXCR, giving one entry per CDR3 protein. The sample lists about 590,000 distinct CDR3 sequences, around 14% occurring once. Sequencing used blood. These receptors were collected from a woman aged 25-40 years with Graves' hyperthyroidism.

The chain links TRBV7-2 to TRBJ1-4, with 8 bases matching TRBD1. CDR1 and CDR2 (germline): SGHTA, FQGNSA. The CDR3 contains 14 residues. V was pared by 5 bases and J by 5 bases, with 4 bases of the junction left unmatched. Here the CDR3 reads CASSVQGANEKLFF. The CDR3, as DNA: TGTGCCAGCAGCGTTCAGGGGGCGAATGAAAAACTGTTTTTT.

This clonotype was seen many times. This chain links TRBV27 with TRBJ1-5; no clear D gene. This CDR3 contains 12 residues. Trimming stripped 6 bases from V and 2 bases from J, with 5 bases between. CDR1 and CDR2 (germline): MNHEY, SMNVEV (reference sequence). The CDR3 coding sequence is TGTGCCAGCAGGGACCGCAATCAGCCCCAGCATTTT. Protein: CASRDRNQPQHF.

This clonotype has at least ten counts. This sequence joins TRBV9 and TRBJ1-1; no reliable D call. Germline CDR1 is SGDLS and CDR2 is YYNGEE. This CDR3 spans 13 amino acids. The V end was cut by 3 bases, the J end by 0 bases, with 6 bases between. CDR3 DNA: TGTGCCAGCAGCGCAACTATGAACACTGAAGCTTTCTTT. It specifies CASSATMNTEAFF. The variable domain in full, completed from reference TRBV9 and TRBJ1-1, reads DSGVTQTPKHLITATGQRVTLRCSPRSGDLSVYWYQQSLDQGLQFLIQYYNGEERAKGNILERFSAQQFPDLHSELNLSSLELGDSALYFCASSATMNTEAFFGQGTRLTVV.

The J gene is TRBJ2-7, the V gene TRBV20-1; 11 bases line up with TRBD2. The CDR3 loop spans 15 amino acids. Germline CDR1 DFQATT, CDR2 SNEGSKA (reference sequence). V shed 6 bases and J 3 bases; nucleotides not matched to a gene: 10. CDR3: CSACFTSGRDYEQYF. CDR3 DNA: TGCAGTGCCTGTTTTACTAGCGGGAGAGACTACGAGCAGTACTTC.

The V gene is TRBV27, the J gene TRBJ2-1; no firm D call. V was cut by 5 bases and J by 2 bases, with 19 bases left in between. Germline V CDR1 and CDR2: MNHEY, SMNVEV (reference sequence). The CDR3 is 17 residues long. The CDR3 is CASSTPKLVGTYNEQFF. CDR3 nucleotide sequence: TGTGCCAGCAGTACCCCGAAGTTGGTGGGAACCTACAATGAGCAGTTCTTC.

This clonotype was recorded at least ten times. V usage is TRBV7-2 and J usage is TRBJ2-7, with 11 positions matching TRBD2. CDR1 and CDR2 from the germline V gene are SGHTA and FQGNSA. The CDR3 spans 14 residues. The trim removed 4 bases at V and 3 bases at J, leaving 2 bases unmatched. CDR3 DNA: TGTGCCAGCAGCTCGGGACTAGCGGACTACGAGCAGTACTTC. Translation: CASSSGLADYEQYF.

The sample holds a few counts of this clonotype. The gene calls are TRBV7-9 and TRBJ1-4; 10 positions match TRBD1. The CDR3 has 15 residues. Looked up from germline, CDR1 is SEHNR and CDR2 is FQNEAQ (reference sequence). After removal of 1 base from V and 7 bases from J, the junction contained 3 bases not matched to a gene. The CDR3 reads CASSLGWTGGEKLFF. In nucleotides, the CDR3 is TGTGCCAGCAGCTTAGGTTGGACAGGGGGTGAAAAACTGTTTTTT.

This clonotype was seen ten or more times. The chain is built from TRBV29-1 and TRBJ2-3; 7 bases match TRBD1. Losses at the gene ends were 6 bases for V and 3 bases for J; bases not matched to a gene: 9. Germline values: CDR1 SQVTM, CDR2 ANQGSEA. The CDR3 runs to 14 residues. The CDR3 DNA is TGCAGCGTGGTGAACGACAGGGTAACAGATACGCAGTATTTT. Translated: CSVVNDRVTDTQYF.

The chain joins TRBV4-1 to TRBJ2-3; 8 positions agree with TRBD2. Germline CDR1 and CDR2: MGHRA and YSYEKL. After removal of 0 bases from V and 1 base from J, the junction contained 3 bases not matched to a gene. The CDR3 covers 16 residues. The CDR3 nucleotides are TGCGCCAGCAGCCAAGAACTAGCGGAACGCACAGATACGCAGTATTTT. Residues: CASSQELAERTDTQYF.

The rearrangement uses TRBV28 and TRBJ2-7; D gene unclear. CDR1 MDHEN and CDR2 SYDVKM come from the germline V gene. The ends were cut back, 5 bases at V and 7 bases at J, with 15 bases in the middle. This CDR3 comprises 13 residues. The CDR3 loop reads CASSPNIPREQYF. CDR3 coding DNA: TGTGCCAGCAGTCCCAATATCCCGAGAGAGCAGTACTTC.

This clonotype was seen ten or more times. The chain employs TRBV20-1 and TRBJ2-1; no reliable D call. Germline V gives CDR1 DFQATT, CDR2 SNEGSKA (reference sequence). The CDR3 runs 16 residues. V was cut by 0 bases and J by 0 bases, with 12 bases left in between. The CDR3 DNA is TGCAGTGCTAGAGATTGGTCGGAGAGCTCCTACAATGAGCAGTTCTTC. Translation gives CSARDWSESSYNEQFF.

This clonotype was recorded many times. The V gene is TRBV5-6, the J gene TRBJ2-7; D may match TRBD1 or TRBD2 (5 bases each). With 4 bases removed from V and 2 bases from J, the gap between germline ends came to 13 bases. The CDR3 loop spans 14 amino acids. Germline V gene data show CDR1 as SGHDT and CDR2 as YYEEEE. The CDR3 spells CASSAGTPTYEQYF. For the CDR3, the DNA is TGTGCCAGCAGCGCAGGGACGCCTACCTACGAGCAGTACTTC.

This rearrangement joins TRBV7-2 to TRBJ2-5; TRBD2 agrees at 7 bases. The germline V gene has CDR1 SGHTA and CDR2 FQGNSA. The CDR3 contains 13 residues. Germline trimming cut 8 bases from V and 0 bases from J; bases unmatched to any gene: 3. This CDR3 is CASGGGNQETQYF. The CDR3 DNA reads TGTGCCAGCGGGGGGGGAAACCAAGAGACCCAGTACTTC.

CDR3 coding DNA: TGTGCTAGTGGTTTGCTCACAGATACGCAGTATTTT. Its translation is CASGLLTDTQYF. This chain uses TRBV12-5 with TRBJ2-3; D ambiguous. CDR1 is LGHNT and CDR2 is FRNRAP in the germline V gene. V was shortened by 2 bases and J by 2 bases, with 2 bases between the two germline ends. The CDR3 covers 12 residues.

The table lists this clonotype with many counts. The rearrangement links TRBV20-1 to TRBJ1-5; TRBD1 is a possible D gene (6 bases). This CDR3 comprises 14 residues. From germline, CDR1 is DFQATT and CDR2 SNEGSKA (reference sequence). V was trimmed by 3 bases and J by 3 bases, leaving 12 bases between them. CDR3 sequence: CSASQGRINQPQHF. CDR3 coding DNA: TGCAGTGCTAGCCAGGGGAGAATCAATCAGCCCCAGCATTTT.

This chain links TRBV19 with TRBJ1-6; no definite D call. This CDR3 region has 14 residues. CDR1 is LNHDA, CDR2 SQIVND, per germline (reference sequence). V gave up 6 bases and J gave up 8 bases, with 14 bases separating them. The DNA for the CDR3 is TGTGCCAGTAGCCGGAGTGCAAGGGATTCACCCCTCCACTTT. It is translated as CASSRSARDSPLHF.

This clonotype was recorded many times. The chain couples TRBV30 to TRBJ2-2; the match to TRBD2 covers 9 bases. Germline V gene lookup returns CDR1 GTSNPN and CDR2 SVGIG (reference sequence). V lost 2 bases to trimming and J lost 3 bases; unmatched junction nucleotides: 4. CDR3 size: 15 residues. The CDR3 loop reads CAWSLSGRYTGELFF. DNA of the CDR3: TGTGCCTGGAGTCTTAGCGGGAGATACACCGGGGAGCTGTTTTTT.

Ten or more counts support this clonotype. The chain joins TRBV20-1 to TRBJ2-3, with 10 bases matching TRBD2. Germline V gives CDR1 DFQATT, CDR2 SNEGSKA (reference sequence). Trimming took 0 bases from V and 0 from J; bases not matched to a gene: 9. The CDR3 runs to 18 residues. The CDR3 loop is CSARDRGTSVTSTDTQYF. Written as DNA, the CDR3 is TGCAGTGCTAGAGATAGAGGGACTAGCGTGACTAGCACAGATACGCAGTATTTT.

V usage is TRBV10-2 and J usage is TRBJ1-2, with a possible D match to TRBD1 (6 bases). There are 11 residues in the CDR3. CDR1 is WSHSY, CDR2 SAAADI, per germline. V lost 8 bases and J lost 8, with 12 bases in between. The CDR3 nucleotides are TGCGCCAGCCTTAACAGGGACGGCTACACCTTC. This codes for CASLNRDGYTF.

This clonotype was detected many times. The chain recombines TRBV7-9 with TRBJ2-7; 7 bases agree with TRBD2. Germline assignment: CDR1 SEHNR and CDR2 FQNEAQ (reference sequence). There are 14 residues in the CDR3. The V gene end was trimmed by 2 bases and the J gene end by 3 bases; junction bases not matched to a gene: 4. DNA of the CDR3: TGTGCCAGCAGCTTATCAGCGGGGATCTACGAGCAGTACTTC. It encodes CASSLSAGIYEQYF.

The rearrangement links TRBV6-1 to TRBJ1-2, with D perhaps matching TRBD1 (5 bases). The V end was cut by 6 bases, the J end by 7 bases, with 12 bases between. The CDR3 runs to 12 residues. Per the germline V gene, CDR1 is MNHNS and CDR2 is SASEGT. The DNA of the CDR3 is TGTGCCAGCAGATCGGTGGGGGGTGGCTACACCTTC. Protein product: CASRSVGGGYTF.

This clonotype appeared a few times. CDR3: CASSFSSLLGTFYEQYF. The DNA of the CDR3 is TGTGCCAGCAGCTTTAGCTCTTTGTTGGGTACCTTCTACGAGCAGTACTTC. V gene TRBV7-2 combines with J gene TRBJ2-7; D is unclear. Deletions cut 3 bases from V and 3 bases from J, with 21 bases between. CDR3 length: 17 residues. CDR1 SGHTA and CDR2 FQGNSA come from the germline V gene.

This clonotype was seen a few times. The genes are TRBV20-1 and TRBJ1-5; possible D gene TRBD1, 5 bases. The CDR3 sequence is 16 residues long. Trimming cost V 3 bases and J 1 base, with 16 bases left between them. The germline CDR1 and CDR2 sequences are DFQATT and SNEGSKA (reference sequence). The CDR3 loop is CSARGPTGQSNQPQHF. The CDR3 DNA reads TGCAGTGCTAGGGGCCCCACGGGGCAGAGCAATCAGCCCCAGCATTTT.